These 20 T cell receptor beta chains came from one sample sequenced in a study of T cell responses to AZD1222 COVID-19 vaccine. Produced via immunoSEQ multiplex PCR; TCRdb's table is partial and in-frame only. The repertoire holds about 180,000 clones, with 88% as singletons. Here the sequenced sample was peripheral blood, taken 28 days after the second AZD1222 dose. Source of these receptors: an adult who received the AZD1222 COVID-19 vaccine.

The V call is TRBV6-5, the J call TRBJ1-1; TRBD1 might be the D (5 bases). The germline CDR1 and CDR2 sequences are MNHEY and SVGAGI. Deletions cut 7 bases from V and 8 bases from J, with 14 bases between. CDR3 length: 12 amino acids. Here the CDR3 reads CASTGQGGEAFF. Here the CDR3 DNA reads TGTGCCAGCACCGGGCAGGGAGGGGAAGCTTTCTTT.

The genes are TRBV9 and TRBJ2-5; D is perhaps TRBD1 (6 bases). CDR1 and CDR2 from the germline V gene are SGDLS and YYNGEE. The CDR3 consists of 14 residues. Deletions cut 3 bases from V and 7 bases from J, with 16 bases between. CDR3 sequence (DNA): TGTGCCAGCAGCGAGACAGGCCCCCAGGGGACCCAGTACTTC. Translation gives CASSETGPQGTQYF.

The sample holds one count of this clone. The V gene is TRBV28, the J gene TRBJ2-7, with D tentatively TRBD1 (7 bases). Between the trimmed V and J ends, which lost 2 bases and 2 bases, there was a span of 19 bases. Looked up from germline, CDR1 is MDHEN and CDR2 is SYDVKM. The CDR3 is made up of 17 amino acids. CDR3 residues: CASSLGGVGRGAYEQYF. DNA for the CDR3: TGTGCCAGCAGTTTAGGCGGGGTGGGCAGGGGGGCCTACGAGCAGTACTTC.

This rearrangement joins TRBV11-2 to TRBJ2-2; possibly TRBD2 for D (5 bases). V dropped 0 bases and J dropped 3 bases, with 5 bases sitting between them. Per germline, CDR1 SGHAT and CDR2 FQNNGV. The CDR3 has 14 residues. The chain's CDR3 is CASSLDSDTGELFF. The CDR3 coding sequence is TGTGCCAGCAGCTTAGATAGCGACACCGGGGAGCTGTTTTTT.

The gene calls are TRBV5-1 and TRBJ2-3, with 8 bases that match TRBD2. With 1 base clipped from V and 0 bases from J, the junction kept 10 bases outside the gene matches. Germline CDR1 reads SGHRS; CDR2 reads YFSETQ. This CDR3 comprises 18 residues. Here the CDR3 DNA reads TGCGCCAGCAGCTTGTCCCTGGGAGCGGGAGCTAGCACAGATACGCAGTATTTT. Residues: CASSLSLGAGASTDTQYF.

This clone appeared a few times. This chain's CDR3 is CASSPDRAGEPQHF. CDR3 bases: TGTGCCAGCAGCCCCGACAGGGCCGGGGAGCCCCAGCATTTT. The rearrangement uses TRBV7-2 and TRBJ1-5; 7 bases agree with TRBD1. The V gene's germline CDR1 is SGHTA and CDR2 FQGNSA. The CDR3 length is 14 residues. Trimming removed 5 bases from V and 8 bases from J; junction bases left unmatched: 9.

The chain is built from TRBV9 and TRBJ2-7, with 12 bases matching TRBD2. The trim removed 0 bases at V and 3 bases at J, leaving 7 bases unmatched. Looked up from germline, CDR1 is SGDLS and CDR2 is YYNGEE. The CDR3 runs 17 residues. The CDR3 region has the DNA TGTGCCAGCAGCGTAGGACTAGCGGGAGAGCGAATCTACGAGCAGTACTTC. As protein: CASSVGLAGERIYEQYF.

The chain recombines TRBV6-5 with TRBJ2-4; the match to TRBD2 covers 11 bases. V was clipped by 2 bases and J by 7 bases; unmatched bases: 7. Germline V gene lookup returns CDR1 MNHEY and CDR2 SVGAGI. This CDR3 is 16 amino acids long. The DNA of the CDR3 is TGTGCCAGCAGTTACCGGCTAGCGGGAGGAAATAACATTCAGTACTTC. It translates to CASSYRLAGGNNIQYF.

The gene calls are TRBV4-1 and TRBJ1-3; D gene uncertain. Germline V gives CDR1 MGHRA, CDR2 YSYEKL. The ends were cut back, 4 bases at V and 0 bases at J, with 16 bases in the middle. This CDR3 has 17 amino acids. The chain's CDR3 is CASSPPLGSASGNTIYF. The CDR3 nucleotides are TGCGCCAGCAGCCCGCCTCTTGGATCCGCCTCTGGAAACACCATATATTTT.

The chain links TRBV27 to TRBJ1-4; the D is unclear. Trimming left V 2 bases short and J 7 bases short, with 8 bases between. This CDR3 spans 13 amino acids. Germline loops: CDR1 MNHEY, CDR2 SMNVEV (reference sequence). Here the CDR3 reads CASSLRSLEKLFF. The CDR3 nucleotides are TGTGCCAGCAGTTTACGTTCCCTTGAAAAACTGTTTTTT.

V usage is TRBV27 and J usage is TRBJ2-1, with 10 bases matching TRBD2. V was pared by 5 bases and J by 8 bases, with 12 bases of the junction left unmatched. This CDR3 has 16 amino acids. Germline V lookup: CDR1 MNHEY, CDR2 SMNVEV (reference sequence). The CDR3 here is CASSPPGASGSHEQFF. CDR3 nucleotide sequence: TGTGCCAGCAGTCCGCCCGGGGCTAGCGGGAGTCATGAGCAGTTCTTC.

The chain joins TRBV12-3 or TRBV12-4 to TRBJ1-1; TRBD1 matches at 7 bases. The CDR3 loop spans 13 amino acids. After removal of 5 bases from V and 4 bases from J, the junction contained 4 bases not matched to a gene. CDR3 sequence: CASSIGQATEAFF. CDR3 in DNA: TGTGCCAGCAGTATAGGACAGGCCACTGAAGCTTTCTTT.

The chain links TRBV7-2 to TRBJ2-7, with D unresolved. CDR1 and CDR2 from the germline V gene are SGHTA and FQGNSA. CDR3 length: 14 amino acids. Trimming left V 6 bases short and J 3 bases short, with 15 bases between. In DNA, the CDR3 is TGTGCCAGCAGACGCAACGCAGGTCTCTACGAGCAGTACTTC. It codes for CASRRNAGLYEQYF.

The V gene is TRBV28, the J gene TRBJ1-2, with a tentative D call TRBD1 (5 bases). The germline CDR1 and CDR2 sequences are MDHEN and SYDVKM. The CDR3 has 16 amino acids. Trimming removed 3 bases at V and 4 bases at J, with 18 bases between. The CDR3 is CASSLSGLKGPYGYTF. CDR3 nucleotides: TGTGCCAGCAGTTTGTCGGGCCTAAAGGGACCCTATGGCTACACCTTC.

This clone was recorded once. The gene calls are TRBV21-1 and TRBJ2-1; the D call of TRBD1 is as the table states it, not checked on the DNA. TRBV21-1 is flagged as a pseudogene. The CDR3 runs 17 residues. CDR3 DNA sequence: TGTGCCAGCAGCAAAGGGGGACAGGGGCGCTCCTACAATGAGCAGTTCTTC. Translating it yields CASSKGGQGRSYNEQFF.

This chain connects TRBV19 to TRBJ1-1, with 7 bases aligning to TRBD1. The CDR3 runs 13 residues. The germline V gene has CDR1 LNHDA and CDR2 SQIVND (reference sequence). The V and J ends lost 6 bases and 3 bases, in that order; junction bases with no gene match: 4. In DNA, the CDR3 is TGTGCCAGTAGCCGGGACAGTTACACTGAAGCTTTCTTT. It specifies CASSRDSYTEAFF.

The genes are TRBV5-6 and TRBJ1-1; D uncertain. The CDR3 has 15 amino acids. V was pared by 4 bases and J by 5 bases, with 18 bases between. Germline V lookup: CDR1 SGHDT, CDR2 YYEEEE. Here the CDR3 DNA reads TGTGCCAGCAGCCCCGAGGGCACTCTTGGGACTGAAGCTTTCTTT. Translation: CASSPEGTLGTEAFF.

This chain uses TRBV5-1 with TRBJ2-3, with D maybe TRBD2 (5 bases). This CDR3 region has 16 residues. Germline CDR1 and CDR2: SGHRS and YFSETQ. V was clipped by 0 bases and J by 2 bases, with 13 bases between them. CDR3 in amino acids: CASSLGHRGITDTQYF. CDR3 in DNA: TGCGCCAGCAGCTTGGGTCACCGAGGGATCACAGATACGCAGTATTTT.

This sequence joins TRBV6-5 and TRBJ2-7, with 7 bases fitting TRBD2. Germline CDR1 and CDR2: MNHEY and SVGAGI. The CDR3 covers 14 residues. The J segment lost 3 bases and the V segment lost 8 bases, leaving 10 bases of the junction unmatched. The CDR3 DNA is TGTGCCAGCGAGAAAGGGAGGGACGGCTACGAGCAGTACTTC. The encoded protein is CASEKGRDGYEQYF.

This clone is a singleton in its sample. The V and J genes are TRBV5-1 and TRBJ2-1; the D is unclear. The CDR3 is 13 amino acids. Looked up from germline, CDR1 is SGHRS and CDR2 is YFSETQ. The V and J ends lost 0 bases and 7 bases respectively, with 8 bases between them. The CDR3 bases are TGCGCCAGCAGCTTGGACTTGGGAAATGAGCAGTTCTTC. Translated, it gives CASSLDLGNEQFF.